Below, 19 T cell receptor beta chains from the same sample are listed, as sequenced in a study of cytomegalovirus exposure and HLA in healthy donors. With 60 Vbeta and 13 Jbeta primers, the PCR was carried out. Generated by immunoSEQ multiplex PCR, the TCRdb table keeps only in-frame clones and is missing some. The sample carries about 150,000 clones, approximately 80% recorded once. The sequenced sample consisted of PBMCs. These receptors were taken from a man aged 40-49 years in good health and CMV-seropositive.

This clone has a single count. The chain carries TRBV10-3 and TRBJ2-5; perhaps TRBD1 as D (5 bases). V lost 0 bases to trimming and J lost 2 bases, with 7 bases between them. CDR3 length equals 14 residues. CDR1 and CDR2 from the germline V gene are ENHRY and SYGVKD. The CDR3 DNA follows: TGTGCCATCAGTGAGTCGGGGCATCAAGAGACCCAGTACTTC. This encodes CAISESGHQETQYF.

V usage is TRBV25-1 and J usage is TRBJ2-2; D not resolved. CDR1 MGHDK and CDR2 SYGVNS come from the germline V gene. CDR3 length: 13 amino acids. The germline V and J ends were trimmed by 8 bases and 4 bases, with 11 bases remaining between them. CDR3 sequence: CASGGRGTGELFF. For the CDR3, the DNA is TGTGCCAGCGGCGGAAGAGGCACCGGGGAGCTGTTTTTT. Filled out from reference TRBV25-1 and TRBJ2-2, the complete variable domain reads EADIYQTPRYLVIGTGKKITLECSQTMGHDKMYWYQQDPGMELHLIHYSYGVNSTEKGDLSSESTVSRIRTEHFPLTLESARPSHTSQYLCASGGRGTGELFFGEGSRLTVL.

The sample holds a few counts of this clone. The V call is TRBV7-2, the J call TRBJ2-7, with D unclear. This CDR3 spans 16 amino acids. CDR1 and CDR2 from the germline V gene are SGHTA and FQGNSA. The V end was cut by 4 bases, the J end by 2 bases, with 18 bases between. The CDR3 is CASSSTRSFKAYEQYF. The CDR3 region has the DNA TGTGCCAGCAGCTCAACGCGGTCCTTTAAGGCCTACGAGCAGTACTTC.

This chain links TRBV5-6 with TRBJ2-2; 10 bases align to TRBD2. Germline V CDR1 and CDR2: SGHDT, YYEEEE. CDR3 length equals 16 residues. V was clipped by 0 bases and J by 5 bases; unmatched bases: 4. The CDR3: CASSLGLAGETGELFF. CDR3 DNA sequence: TGTGCCAGCAGCTTGGGGCTAGCGGGAGAAACCGGGGAGCTGTTTTTT.

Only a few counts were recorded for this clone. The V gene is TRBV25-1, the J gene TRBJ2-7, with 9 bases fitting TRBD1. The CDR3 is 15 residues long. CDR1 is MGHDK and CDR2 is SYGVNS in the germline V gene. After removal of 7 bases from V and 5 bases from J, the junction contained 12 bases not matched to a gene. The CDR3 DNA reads TGTGCCAGCACCACCCCACAGGGGGCTGACGACGAGCAGTACTTC. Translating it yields CASTTPQGADDEQYF.

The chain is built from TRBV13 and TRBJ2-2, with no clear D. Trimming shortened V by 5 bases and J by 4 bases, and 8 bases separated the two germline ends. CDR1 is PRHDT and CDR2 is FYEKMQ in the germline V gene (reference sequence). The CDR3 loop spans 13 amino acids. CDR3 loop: CASSLSSTGELFF. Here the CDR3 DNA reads TGTGCCAGCAGCCTAAGCTCCACCGGGGAGCTGTTTTTT.

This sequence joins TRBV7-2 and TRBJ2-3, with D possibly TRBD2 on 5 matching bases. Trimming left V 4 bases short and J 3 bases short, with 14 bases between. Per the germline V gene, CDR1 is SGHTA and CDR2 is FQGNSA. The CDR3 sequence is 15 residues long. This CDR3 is CASSSSLGGTDTQYF. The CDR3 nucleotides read TGTGCCAGCAGCTCTTCACTTGGAGGAACAGATACGCAGTATTTT. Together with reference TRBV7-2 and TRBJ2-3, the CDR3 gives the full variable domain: GAGVSQSPSNKVTEKGKDVELRCDPISGHTALYWYRQSLGQGLEFLIYFQGNSAPDKSGLPSDRFSAERTGGSVSTLTIQRTQQEDSAVYLCASSSSLGGTDTQYFGPGTRLTVL.

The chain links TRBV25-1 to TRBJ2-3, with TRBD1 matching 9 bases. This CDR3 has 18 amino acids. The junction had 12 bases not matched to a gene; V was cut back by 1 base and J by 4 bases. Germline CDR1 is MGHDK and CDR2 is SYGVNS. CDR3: CASSEFVASTGGADTQYF. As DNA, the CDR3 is TGTGCCAGCAGTGAATTCGTCGCGAGTACAGGGGGCGCAGATACGCAGTATTTT.

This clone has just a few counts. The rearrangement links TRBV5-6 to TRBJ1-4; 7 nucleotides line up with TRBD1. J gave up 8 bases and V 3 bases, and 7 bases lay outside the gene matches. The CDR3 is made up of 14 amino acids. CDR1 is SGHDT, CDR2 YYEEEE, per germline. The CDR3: CASSYDRDGEKLFF. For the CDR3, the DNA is TGTGCCAGCAGCTATGACAGGGATGGCGAAAAACTGTTTTTT.

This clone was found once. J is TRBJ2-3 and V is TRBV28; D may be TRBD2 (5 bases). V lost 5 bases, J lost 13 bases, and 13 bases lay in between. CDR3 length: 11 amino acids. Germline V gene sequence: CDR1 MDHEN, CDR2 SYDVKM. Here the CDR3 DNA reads TGTGCCAGCAGTCCAACTCGGAGGAAGTATTTT. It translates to CASSPTRRKYF.

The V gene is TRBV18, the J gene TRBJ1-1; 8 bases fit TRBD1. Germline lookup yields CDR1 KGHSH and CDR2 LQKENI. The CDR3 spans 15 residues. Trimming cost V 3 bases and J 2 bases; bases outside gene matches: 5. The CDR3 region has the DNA TGTGCCAGCTCACCCTTCGGACAGGGCAACACTGAAGCTTTCTTT. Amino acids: CASSPFGQGNTEAFF.

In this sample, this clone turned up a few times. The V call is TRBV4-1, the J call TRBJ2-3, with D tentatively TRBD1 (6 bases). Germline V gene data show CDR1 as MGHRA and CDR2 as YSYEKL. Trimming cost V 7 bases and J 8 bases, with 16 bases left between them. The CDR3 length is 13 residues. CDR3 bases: TGCGCCAGCACCTCTCCGGGACACGGTACGCAGTATTTT. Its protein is CASTSPGHGTQYF.

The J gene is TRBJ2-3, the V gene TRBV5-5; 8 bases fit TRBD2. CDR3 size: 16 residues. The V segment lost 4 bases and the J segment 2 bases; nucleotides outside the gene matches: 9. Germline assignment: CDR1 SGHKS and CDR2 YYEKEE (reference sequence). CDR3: CASSQLAGTVTDTQYF. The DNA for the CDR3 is TGTGCCAGCAGCCAATTAGCGGGAACCGTCACAGATACGCAGTATTTT.

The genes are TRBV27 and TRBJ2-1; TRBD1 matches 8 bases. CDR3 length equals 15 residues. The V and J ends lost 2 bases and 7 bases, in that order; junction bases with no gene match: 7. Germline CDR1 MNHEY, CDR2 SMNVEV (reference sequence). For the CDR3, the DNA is TGTGCCAGCAGTTTAATACAGGGGGTATGGAATGAGCAGTTCTTC. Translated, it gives CASSLIQGVWNEQFF.

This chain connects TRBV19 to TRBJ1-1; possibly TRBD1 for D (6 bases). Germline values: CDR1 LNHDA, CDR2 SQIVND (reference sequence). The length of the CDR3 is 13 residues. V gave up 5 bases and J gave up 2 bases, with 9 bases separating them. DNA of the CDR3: TGTGCCAGTAGTCCACAGGGTAACACTGAAGCTTTCTTT. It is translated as CASSPQGNTEAFF. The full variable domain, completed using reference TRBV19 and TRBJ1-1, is DGGITQSPKYLFRKEGQNVTLSCEQNLNHDAMYWYRQDPGQGLRLIYYSQIVNDFQKGDIAEGYSVSREKKESFPLTVTSAQKNPTAFYLCASSPQGNTEAFFGQGTRLTVV.

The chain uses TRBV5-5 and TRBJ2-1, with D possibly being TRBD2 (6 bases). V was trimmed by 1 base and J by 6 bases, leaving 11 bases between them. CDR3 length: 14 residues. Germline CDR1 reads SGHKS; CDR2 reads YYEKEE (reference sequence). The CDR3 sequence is CASSLSGLLNEQFF. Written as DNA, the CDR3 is TGTGCCAGCAGCTTGTCGGGACTCCTCAATGAGCAGTTCTTC.

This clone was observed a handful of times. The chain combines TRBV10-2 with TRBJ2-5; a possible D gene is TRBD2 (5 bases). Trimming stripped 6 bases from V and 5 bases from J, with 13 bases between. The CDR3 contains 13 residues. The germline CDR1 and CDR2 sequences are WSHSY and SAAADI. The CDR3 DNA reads TGCGCCAGCAGCTTAGGAGGACGGGAGACCCAGTACTTC. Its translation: CASSLGGRETQYF.

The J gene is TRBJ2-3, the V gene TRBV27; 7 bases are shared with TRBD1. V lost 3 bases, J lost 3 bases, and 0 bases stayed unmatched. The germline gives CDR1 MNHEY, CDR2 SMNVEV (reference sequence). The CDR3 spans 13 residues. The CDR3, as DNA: TGTGCCAGCAGTTTGGACAGGACAGATACGCAGTATTTT. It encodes CASSLDRTDTQYF.

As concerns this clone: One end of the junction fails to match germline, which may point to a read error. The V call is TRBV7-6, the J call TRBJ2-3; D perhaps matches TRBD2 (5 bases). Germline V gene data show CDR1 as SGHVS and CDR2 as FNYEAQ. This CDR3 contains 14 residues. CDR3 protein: CASNLRGGADTQYF. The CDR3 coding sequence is TGTGCCAGCAACTTACGAGGAGGCGCAGATACGCAGTATTTT.